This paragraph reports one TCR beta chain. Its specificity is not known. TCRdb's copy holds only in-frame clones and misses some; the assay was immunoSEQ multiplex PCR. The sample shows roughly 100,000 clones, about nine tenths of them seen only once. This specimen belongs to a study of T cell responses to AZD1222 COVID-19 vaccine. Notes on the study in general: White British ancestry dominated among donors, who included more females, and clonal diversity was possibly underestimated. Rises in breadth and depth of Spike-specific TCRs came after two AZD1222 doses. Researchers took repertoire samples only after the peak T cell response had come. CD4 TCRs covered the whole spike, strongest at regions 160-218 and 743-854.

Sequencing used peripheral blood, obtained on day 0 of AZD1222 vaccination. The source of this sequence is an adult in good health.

The CDR3 spells CASSFAGGEQYF. The CDR3 nucleotides are TGTGCCAGCAGCTTCGCAGGTGGGGAGCAGTACTTC. The chain uses TRBV7-6 and TRBJ2-7, with D unresolved. Trimming took 3 bases from V and 7 from J, leaving 10 bases between them. Per germline, CDR1 SGHVS and CDR2 FNYEAQ. The CDR3 covers 12 residues.